This TCR beta chain was identified during a study of blood T cell repertoires in COVID-19. Study background: Researchers got acute and convalescent COVID-19 samples from the United States, Italy and Spain. PBMCs, B-cell-depleted T cells, or T cells provided the cDNA or gDNA that made up the material.

Source study methods: Scientists estimated how many nucleated cells there were by amplifying reference gene primers. Sequenced by immunoSEQ multiplex PCR; TCRdb stores in-frame clones only, minus some. V and J calls and clone size come straight from that table; D and trimming were deduced from the DNA. This sample yields some 530,000 clones, of which over 75% are seen a single time; approximately 2.9% belongs to the top ten. The sample was peripheral blood. The sequence derives from a human donor in a cohort sampled during active COVID-19.

As DNA, the CDR3 is TGTGCCAGTAGTATAGGTCGGTCTAGCGGGACGTCAGATACGCAGTATTTT. This encodes CASSIGRSSGTSDTQYF. This chain connects TRBV19 to TRBJ2-3; 9 bases line up with TRBD2. Per the germline V gene, CDR1 is LNHDA and CDR2 is SQIVND (reference sequence). Unmatched junction bases numbered 9, after V lost 1 base and J lost 4 bases. This CDR3 has 17 amino acids.